Listed below are T cell receptor beta chains from one sample, sequenced in a study of control samples from healthy donors and cancer patients. Using immunoSEQ multiplex PCR, the repertoire was profiled, and TCRdb retains in-frame clones only, with some absent. This sample's table has about 210,000 clones. Input material: blood. These TCRs come from a woman aged 30 to 39 in good health. The conserved cysteine and the conserved F or W are not part of the CDR3 here.

ASSTLGRYYEQY	TRBJ2-7	TRBV28
ASSLVGIREKLF	TRBJ1-4	TRBV7-2
ASTQGWVNYGYT	TRBJ1-2	TRBV5-1
ASSEVQGTGELF	TRBJ2-2	TRBV6-1
ASSTPRGNSYEQY	TRBJ2-7	TRBV19
ASSLWGPDTQY	TRBJ2-3	TRBV5-6
ASSQLGNNQPQH	TRBJ1-5	TRBV3-1/TRBV3-2
ASSLESGQVSGANVLT	TRBJ2-6	TRBV5-1
ASSLVAGGGETQY	TRBJ2-5	TRBV5-1
ASSQGGAVGTIEAF	TRBJ1-1	TRBV4-2
ASSLSREQF	TRBJ2-1	TRBV7-9
ASSQPGQTYEQY	TRBJ2-7	TRBV4-1
ASSFTVNTEAF	TRBJ1-1	TRBV6-5
ASSQDYGEHQINQPQH	TRBJ1-5	TRBV4-2
ASKQSAGGDGEKLF	TRBJ1-4	TRBV19
ASSQDVEYQAF	TRBJ1-1	TRBV4-2
ASREEVFPYGYT	TRBJ1-2	TRBV5-4
ASSLGGHGYT	TRBJ1-2	TRBV5-8
ASGRGGPNTEAF	TRBJ1-1	TRBV5-1
ASSDSEGSPNYGYT	TRBJ1-2	TRBV6-4
ASGMGANTEAF	TRBJ1-1	TRBV27
ASSYRGQGYNEQF	TRBJ2-1	TRBV6-5
ASSEVWATQSDTQY	TRBJ2-3	TRBV6-1
ASSAGTSENSPLH	TRBJ1-6	TRBV18
ASSDPPETQY	TRBJ2-5	TRBV7-2
ASSYTGQSHRMLF	TRBJ2-2	TRBV6-5
ASSPRTGESYGYT	TRBJ1-2	TRBV18
ATSIGQGNTGELF	TRBJ2-2	TRBV7-7
ATSDGAGGGRNTQY	TRBJ2-3	TRBV24-1
ASSPPRDRAPYEQY	TRBJ2-7	TRBV7-9
ASSLEGAEAF	TRBJ1-1	TRBV5-6
ASSPQAVLNTEAF	TRBJ1-1	TRBV6-5
ASSSRGEADTQY	TRBJ2-3	TRBV6-4
ASSYPPGEQY	TRBJ2-7	TRBV6-2/TRBV6-3
ASSLSTGGLDTQY	TRBJ2-3	TRBV7-3
ASSSGVPGQPQH	TRBJ1-5	TRBV19
ASSQKLPVGRVGTEAF	TRBJ1-1	TRBV4-1
ASSAGQGPTNEKLF	TRBJ1-4	TRBV9
ASSVYRESQH	TRBJ1-5	TRBV19
ASSPNPRTGELF	TRBJ2-2	TRBV9
AISATGPSGYT	TRBJ1-2	TRBV10-3
ASSEVPGRNTEAF	TRBJ1-1	TRBV6-1
ASRVGGQETQY	TRBJ2-5	TRBV11-1
ASSEGQGRSNEKLF	TRBJ1-4	TRBV19
ASSQDDEKTGELF	TRBJ2-2	TRBV3-1/TRBV3-2
ASSLVEGNTEAF	TRBJ1-1	TRBV5-1
ASSYTGTGANVLT	TRBJ2-6	TRBV5-4
ASSLATGSLNYGYT	TRBJ1-2	TRBV7-2
SVKPGGGAYEQY	TRBJ2-7	TRBV29-1
ASSLEGDSPLH	TRBJ1-6	TRBV5-1
ASSLGLAGGSSYEQY	TRBJ2-7	TRBV7-9
SVGEGILNTEAF	TRBJ1-1	TRBV29-1
ASSLGGSNYEQY	TRBJ2-7	TRBV7-6